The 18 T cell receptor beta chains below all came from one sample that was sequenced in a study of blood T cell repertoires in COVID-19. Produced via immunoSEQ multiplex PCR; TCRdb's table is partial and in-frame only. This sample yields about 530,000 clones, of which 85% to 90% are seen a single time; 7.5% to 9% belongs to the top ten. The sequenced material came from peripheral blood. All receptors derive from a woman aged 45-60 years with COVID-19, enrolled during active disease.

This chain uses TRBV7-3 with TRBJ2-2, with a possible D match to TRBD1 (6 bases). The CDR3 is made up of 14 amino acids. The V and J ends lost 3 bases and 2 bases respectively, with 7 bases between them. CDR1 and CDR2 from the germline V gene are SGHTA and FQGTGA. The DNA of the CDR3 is TGTGCCAGCAGCTTGGACAGAAACACCGGGGAGCTGTTTTTT. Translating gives CASSLDRNTGELFF.

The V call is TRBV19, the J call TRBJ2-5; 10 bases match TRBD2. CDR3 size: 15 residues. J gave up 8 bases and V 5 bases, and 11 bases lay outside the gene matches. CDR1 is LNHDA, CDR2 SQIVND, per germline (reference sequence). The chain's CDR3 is CASSPSGGVSITQYF. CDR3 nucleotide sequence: TGTGCCAGTAGTCCAAGCGGGGGGGTTAGTATTACCCAGTACTTC.

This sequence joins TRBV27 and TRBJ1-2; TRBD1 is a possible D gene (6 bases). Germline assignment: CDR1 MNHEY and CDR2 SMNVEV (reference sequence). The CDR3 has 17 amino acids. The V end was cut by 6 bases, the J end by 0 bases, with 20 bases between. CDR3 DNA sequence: TGTGCCAGCAGCCTCATTCCCCCCAGGGGAACTAACTATGGCTACACCTTC. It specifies CASSLIPPRGTNYGYTF.

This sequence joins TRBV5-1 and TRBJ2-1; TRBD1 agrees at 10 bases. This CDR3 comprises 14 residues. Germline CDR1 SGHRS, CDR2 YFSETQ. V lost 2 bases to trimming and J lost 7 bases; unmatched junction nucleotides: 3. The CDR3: CASSFRDRGNEQFF. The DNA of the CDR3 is TGCGCCAGCAGCTTCCGGGACAGGGGTAATGAGCAGTTCTTC.

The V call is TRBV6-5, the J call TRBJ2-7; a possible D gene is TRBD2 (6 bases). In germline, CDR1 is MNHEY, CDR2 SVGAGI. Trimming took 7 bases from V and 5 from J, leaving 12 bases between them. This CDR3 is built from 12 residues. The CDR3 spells CASMGGRDEQYF. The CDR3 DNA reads TGTGCCAGCATGGGAGGACGGGACGAGCAGTACTTC.

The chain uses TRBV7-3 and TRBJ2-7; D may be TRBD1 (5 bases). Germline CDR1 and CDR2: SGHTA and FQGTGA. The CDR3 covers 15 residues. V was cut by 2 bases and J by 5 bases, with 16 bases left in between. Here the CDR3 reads CASSLDCQGGNEQYF. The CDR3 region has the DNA TGTGCCAGCAGCTTAGATTGCCAGGGTGGCAACGAGCAGTACTTC.

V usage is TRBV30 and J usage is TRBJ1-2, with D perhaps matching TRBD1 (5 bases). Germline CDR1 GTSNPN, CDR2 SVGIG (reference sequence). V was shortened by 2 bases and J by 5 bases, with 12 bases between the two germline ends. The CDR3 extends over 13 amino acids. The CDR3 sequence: CAWSQGGGYGYTF. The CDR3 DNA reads TGTGCCTGGAGTCAGGGCGGCGGATATGGCTACACCTTC.

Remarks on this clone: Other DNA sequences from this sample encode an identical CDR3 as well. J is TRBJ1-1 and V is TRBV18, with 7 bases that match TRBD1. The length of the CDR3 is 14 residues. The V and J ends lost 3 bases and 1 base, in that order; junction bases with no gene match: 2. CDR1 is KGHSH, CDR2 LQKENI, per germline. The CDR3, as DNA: TGTGCCAGCTCACCCGGGACAGCGAACACTGAAGCTTTCTTT. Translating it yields CASSPGTANTEAFF. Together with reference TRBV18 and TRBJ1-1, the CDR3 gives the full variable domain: NAGVMQNPRHLVRRRGQEARLRCSPMKGHSHVYWYRQLPEEGLKFMVYLQKENIIDESGMPKERFSAEFPKEGPSILRIQQVVRGDSAAYFCASSPGTANTEAFFGQGTRLTVV.

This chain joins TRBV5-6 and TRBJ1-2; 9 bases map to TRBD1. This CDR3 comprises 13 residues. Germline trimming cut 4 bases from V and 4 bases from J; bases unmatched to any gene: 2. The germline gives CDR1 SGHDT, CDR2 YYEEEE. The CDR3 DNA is TGTGCCAGCAGCCCGGGACAGGGCTATGGCTACACCTTC. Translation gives CASSPGQGYGYTF.

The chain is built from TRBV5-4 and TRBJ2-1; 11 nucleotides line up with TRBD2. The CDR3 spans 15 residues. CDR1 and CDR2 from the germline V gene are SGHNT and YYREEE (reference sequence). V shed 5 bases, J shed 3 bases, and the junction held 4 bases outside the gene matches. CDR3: CASRISGGVYNEQFF. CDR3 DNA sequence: TGTGCCAGCAGAATTAGCGGGGGGGTCTACAATGAGCAGTTCTTC.

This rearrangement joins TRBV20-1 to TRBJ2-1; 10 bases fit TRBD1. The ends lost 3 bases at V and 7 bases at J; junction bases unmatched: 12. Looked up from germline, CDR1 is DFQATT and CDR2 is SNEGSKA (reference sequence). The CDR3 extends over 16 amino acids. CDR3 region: CSASDPTGGIKNEQFF. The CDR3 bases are TGCAGTGCTAGTGACCCGACAGGGGGCATTAAAAATGAGCAGTTCTTC.

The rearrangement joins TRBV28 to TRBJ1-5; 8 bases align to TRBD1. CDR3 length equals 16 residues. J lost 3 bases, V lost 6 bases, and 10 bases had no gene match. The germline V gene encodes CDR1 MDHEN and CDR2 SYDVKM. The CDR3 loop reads CASRADRGGFNQPQHF. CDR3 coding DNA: TGTGCCAGCAGGGCCGACAGGGGAGGTTTCAATCAGCCCCAGCATTTT. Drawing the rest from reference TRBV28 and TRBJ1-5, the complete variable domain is DVKVTQSSRYLVKRTGEKVFLECVQDMDHENMFWYRQDPGLGLRLIYFSYDVKMKEKGDIPEGYSVSREKKERFSLILESASTNQTSMYLCASRADRGGFNQPQHFGDGTRLSIL.

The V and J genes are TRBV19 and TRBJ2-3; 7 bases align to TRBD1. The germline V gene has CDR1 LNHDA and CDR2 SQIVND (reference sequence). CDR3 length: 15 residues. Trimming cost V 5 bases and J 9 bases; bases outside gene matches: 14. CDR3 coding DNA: TGTGCCAGTAGTTCCCTGGGACGGGACAGAGAGACGCAGTATTTT. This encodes CASSSLGRDRETQYF.

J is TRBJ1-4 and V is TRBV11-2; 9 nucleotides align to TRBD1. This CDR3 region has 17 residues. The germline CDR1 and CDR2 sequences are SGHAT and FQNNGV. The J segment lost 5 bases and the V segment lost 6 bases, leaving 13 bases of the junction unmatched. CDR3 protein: CASRPGGLGTGNEKLFF. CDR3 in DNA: TGTGCCAGCAGACCAGGAGGTCTCGGGACAGGGAATGAAAAACTGTTTTTT.

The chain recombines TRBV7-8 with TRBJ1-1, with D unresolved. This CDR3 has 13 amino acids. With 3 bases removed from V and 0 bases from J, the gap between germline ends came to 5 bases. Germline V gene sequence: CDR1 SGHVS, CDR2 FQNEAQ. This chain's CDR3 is CASSLEVNTEAFF. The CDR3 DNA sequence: TGTGCCAGCAGCTTGGAGGTGAACACTGAAGCTTTCTTT.

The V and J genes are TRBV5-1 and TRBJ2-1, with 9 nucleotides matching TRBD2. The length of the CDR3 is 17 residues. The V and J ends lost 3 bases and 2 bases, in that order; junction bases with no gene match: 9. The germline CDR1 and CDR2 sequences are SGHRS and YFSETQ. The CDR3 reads CASSSSDLAGAYNEQFF. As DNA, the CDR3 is TGCGCCAGCAGCTCGTCAGACTTAGCGGGGGCCTACAATGAGCAGTTCTTC.

The CDR3 region has the DNA TGTGCCAGCAGCGGAGGACAGGCGCATCAGCCCCAGCATTTT. Encoded protein: CASSGGQAHQPQHF. The chain uses TRBV9 and TRBJ1-5; 7 nucleotides line up with TRBD1. J gave up 5 bases and V 3 bases, and 5 bases lay outside the gene matches. The CDR3 totals 14 residues. CDR1 is SGDLS, CDR2 YYNGEE, per germline.

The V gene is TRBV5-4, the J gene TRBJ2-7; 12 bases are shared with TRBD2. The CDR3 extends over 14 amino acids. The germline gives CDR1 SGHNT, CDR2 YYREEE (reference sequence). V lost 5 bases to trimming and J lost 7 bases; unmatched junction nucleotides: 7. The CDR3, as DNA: TGTGCCAGCAGACCTAGCGGGGGGGCTAGGGAGCAGTACTTC. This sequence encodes CASRPSGGAREQYF.